The present T cell receptor (beta chain) was sequenced within a study of cytomegalovirus exposure and HLA in healthy donors. About the study: The roughly 120 million unique TCR beta sequences, from about 179 million T cells, were found by an earlier analysis. Study conclusions and caveats: Earlier analysis looked at TCR beta V segments, and most were productive about 87% or about 30% of the time. Certain indistinguishable V segments, among them TRBV6-2 and TRBV6-3, were excluded. In a later analysis, HLA-associated beta chains showed higher expansion and lower generation probabilities than comparable chains.

V was pared by 5 bases and J by 4 bases, with 7 bases of the junction left unmatched. CDR3 length equals 14 residues. Per the germline V gene, CDR1 is MNHEY and CDR2 is SMNVEV (reference sequence). Use of 60 Vbeta and 13 Jbeta primers characterized the PCR. TCRdb keeps only in-frame clones here, not all; method: immunoSEQ multiplex PCR. The sample includes about 100,000 clones, 73% of them seen just once. Concerning this clone: What it recognizes is unknown.

The rearrangement links TRBV27 to TRBJ1-2; 7 bases match TRBD1. Sequencing input: PBMCs. The origin of this receptor is a man between 25 and 39 years old in good health and CMV-seronegative. The CDR3 DNA follows: TGTGCCAGCAGTGAGGGGGCGCCAATCTATGGCTACACCTTC. Translation gives CASSEGAPIYGYTF.